The 30 T cell receptor beta chains listed next were all sequenced from one sample in a study of CD8+ T cells in alopecia areata. RNA extraction was followed by reverse transcription into cDNA, which acted as the sequencing template. Libraries were prepared by immunoSEQ multiplex PCR; TCRdb keeps only in-frame clonotypes and omits some of them. This table has tens of thousands of clones, 60% to 80% appearing once. This sample's treatment: oral pan-JAK inhibitor, 5-10 mg twice daily. The source was CD8+ T cells sorted from blood, collected around week 44, from a patient treated with tofacitinib. Source of these receptors: a human donor with alopecia areata.

This sequence joins TRBV10-2 and TRBJ1-5; possibly TRBD1 for D (5 bases). CDR1 is WSHSY and CDR2 is SAAADI in the germline V gene. The CDR3 covers 13 residues. V lost 6 bases, J lost 4 bases, and 10 bases lay in between. CDR3 sequence: CASSPDTNQPQHF. Written as DNA, the CDR3 is TGCGCCAGCAGCCCGGACACAAATCAGCCCCAGCATTTT.

This clone was recorded a few times. V is TRBV6-6 and J is TRBJ2-3; 8 bases align to TRBD1. The germline CDR1 and CDR2 sequences are MNHNY and SVGAGI (reference sequence). The CDR3 loop spans 15 amino acids. The ends lost 5 bases at V and 5 bases at J; junction bases unmatched: 9. CDR3 in amino acids: CASSDETGVLDTQYF. CDR3 sequence (DNA): TGTGCCAGCAGTGATGAGACAGGGGTCTTAGATACGCAGTATTTT.

CDR3 protein: CATSRDRGYNEQFF. The CDR3, as DNA: TGTGCCACCAGCAGAGATAGGGGCTACAATGAGCAGTTCTTC. The J gene is TRBJ2-1, the V gene TRBV15; a possible D gene is TRBD1 (5 bases). CDR3 length equals 14 residues. V dropped 0 bases and J dropped 3 bases, with 6 bases sitting between them. From germline, CDR1 is LNHNV and CDR2 YYDKDF (reference sequence).

The genes are TRBV27 and TRBJ2-7; D might be TRBD1 or TRBD2, each matching 7 bases. CDR3 length: 14 residues. Trimming pared 4 bases from V and 2 bases from J, leaving 12 bases between. Per germline, CDR1 MNHEY and CDR2 SMNVEV (reference sequence). The CDR3 coding sequence is TGTGCCAGCAGTTCGACAGGGACTACCTACGAGCAGTACTTC. It translates to CASSSTGTTYEQYF.

The chain combines TRBV19 with TRBJ1-1, with 9 bases that match TRBD1. V lost 7 bases and J lost 11; bases outside the gene matches: 8. The germline CDR1 and CDR2 sequences are LNHDA and SQIVND (reference sequence). The CDR3 sequence is 12 residues long. The chain's CDR3 is CASNPGTGLAFF. The DNA of the CDR3 is TGTGCCAGTAACCCTGGGACAGGGCTGGCTTTCTTT.

In nucleotides, the CDR3 is TGCAGCGCCTCATGGGGGGGGCGCGGGAACACTGAAGCTTTCTTT. Translating gives CSASWGGRGNTEAFF. This chain joins TRBV29-1 and TRBJ1-1, with D possibly TRBD1 on 6 matching bases. V dropped 7 bases and J dropped 1 base, with 19 bases sitting between them. CDR1 and CDR2 (germline): SQVTM, ANQGSEA. The CDR3 has 15 residues. Combining the CDR3 with reference TRBV29-1 and TRBJ1-1 gives the whole variable domain SAVISQKPSRDICQRGTSLTIQCQVDSQVTMMFWYRQQPGQSLTLIATANQGSEATYESGFVIDKFPISRPNLTFSTLTVSNMSPEDSSIYLCSASWGGRGNTEAFFGQGTRLTVV.

This chain uses TRBV4-3 with TRBJ2-7; TRBD2 might be the D (5 bases). The germline CDR1 and CDR2 sequences are LGHNA and YSLEER. The CDR3 length is 13 residues. Trimming removed 4 bases from V and 3 bases from J, with 10 bases in between. Here the CDR3 reads CASSPGEGYEQYF. Here the CDR3 DNA reads TGCGCCAGCAGCCCCGGGGAAGGCTACGAGCAGTACTTC.

This chain links TRBV25-1 with TRBJ1-1; no clear D. Germline loops: CDR1 MGHDK, CDR2 SYGVNS. The CDR3 is made up of 12 amino acids. The ends were cut back, 3 bases at V and 8 bases at J, with 10 bases in the middle. The CDR3: CASSDPGQEAFF. DNA for the CDR3: TGTGCCAGCAGTGATCCCGGGCAGGAAGCTTTCTTT.

The chain links TRBV15 to TRBJ1-1; D call uncertain. CDR1 and CDR2 from the germline V gene are LNHNV and YYDKDF (reference sequence). The V end was cut by 5 bases, the J end by 6 bases, with 16 bases between. This CDR3 has 14 amino acids. Here the CDR3 reads CATSGVRAGSEAFF. Written as DNA, the CDR3 is TGTGCCACCAGCGGGGTTAGGGCAGGCTCTGAAGCTTTCTTT.

V gene TRBV7-2 combines with J gene TRBJ2-1; D remains unclear. The V gene lost 1 base and the J gene lost 0 bases, with 7 bases spanning the gap. CDR3 length equals 15 residues. The germline V gene has CDR1 SGHTA and CDR2 FQGNSA. DNA for the CDR3: TGTGCCAGCAGCTTAGGGGTGAACTCCTACAATGAGCAGTTCTTC. This translates into CASSLGVNSYNEQFF.

This chain links TRBV30 with TRBJ2-7; no clear D gene. The V end lost 0 bases, the J end lost 6 bases, and 6 bases lay between the germline ends. Looked up from germline, CDR1 is GTSNPN and CDR2 is SVGIG (reference sequence). The CDR3 has 11 residues. CDR3 loop: CAWSVTGEQYF. The CDR3, as DNA: TGTGCCTGGAGTGTAACGGGCGAGCAGTACTTC.

The chain couples TRBV5-1 to TRBJ2-2; D not certain. The ends were cut back, 1 base at V and 1 base at J, with 5 bases in the middle. The germline CDR1 and CDR2 sequences are SGHRS and YFSETQ. This CDR3 comprises 14 residues. The CDR3 loop is CASSLSRNTGELFF. DNA for the CDR3: TGCGCCAGCAGCTTGTCTCGGAACACCGGGGAGCTGTTTTTT.

As to this clone: At one end the junction does not follow the germline gene, possibly because of a read error. The chain combines TRBV13 with TRBJ2-1; D unresolved. The CDR3 runs to 12 residues. Germline V gene lookup returns CDR1 PRHDT and CDR2 FYEKMQ (reference sequence). CDR3 DNA sequence: TGTGCCAGCAGTTTAGACCCCAATGAGCAGTTCTTC. It yields the protein CASSLDPNEQFF.

The J gene is TRBJ2-2, the V gene TRBV4-3, with D unclear. The CDR3 totals 15 residues. Germline CDR1 reads LGHNA; CDR2 reads YSLEER. V lost 0 bases, J lost 0 bases, and 5 bases lay in between. CDR3 loop: CASSQEGANTGELFF. The CDR3, as DNA: TGCGCCAGCAGCCAAGAAGGAGCGAACACCGGGGAGCTGTTTTTT.

The J gene is TRBJ2-7, the V gene TRBV18, with D tentatively TRBD1 (5 bases). Germline CDR1 reads KGHSH; CDR2 reads LQKENI. The CDR3 covers 15 residues. The V and J ends lost 0 bases and 1 base respectively, with 10 bases between them. The CDR3: CASSPPQGSSYEQYF. Written as DNA, the CDR3 is TGTGCCAGCTCACCACCCCAGGGATCGTCCTACGAGCAGTACTTC.

The rearrangement joins TRBV9 to TRBJ1-2; 9 bases align to TRBD1. In germline, CDR1 is SGDLS, CDR2 YYNGEE. The CDR3 loop spans 13 amino acids. V shed 5 bases, J shed 9 bases, and the junction held 8 bases outside the gene matches. CDR3 DNA sequence: TGTGCCAGCAGAGAGGGACAGGGAGGGAGCTACACCTTC. It codes for CASREGQGGSYTF.

The chain links TRBV5-6 to TRBJ1-1; no definite D call. Germline CDR1 SGHDT, CDR2 YYEEEE. Trimming removed 0 bases at V and 8 bases at J, with 5 bases between. CDR3 size: 11 residues. The CDR3 here is CASSLGAEAFF. The DNA for the CDR3 is TGTGCCAGCAGCTTGGGGGCAGAAGCTTTCTTT.

DNA for the CDR3: TGTGCCAGCAGCCAAGGAGCTACGGGGGCTAATGAAAAACTGTTTTTT. It yields the protein CASSQGATGANEKLFF. V is TRBV14 and J is TRBJ1-4; D possibly corresponds to TRBD1 (5 bases). Germline V gene data show CDR1 as SGHDN and CDR2 as FVKESK. V lost 1 base and J 3 bases, leaving 12 bases between the germline ends. The CDR3 totals 16 residues.

This clone showed up just a few times. The chain combines TRBV11-2 with TRBJ2-1; no clear D. Trimming removed 0 bases from V and 0 bases from J, with 12 bases in between. The CDR3 spans 17 residues. The germline V gene has CDR1 SGHAT and CDR2 FQNNGV. The CDR3 coding sequence is TGTGCCAGCAGCTTAGAGGTGCGGCCGAGCTCCTACAATGAGCAGTTCTTC. This sequence encodes CASSLEVRPSSYNEQFF.

The rearrangement links TRBV27 to TRBJ2-1; the match to TRBD2 covers 14 bases. The CDR3 covers 16 residues. V dropped 6 bases and J dropped 2; count of bases not matched to a gene: 3. Germline loops: CDR1 MNHEY, CDR2 SMNVEV (reference sequence). The CDR3 loop is CASRTSGGAAYNEQFF. Here the CDR3 DNA reads TGTGCCAGCAGGACTAGCGGGGGGGCCGCCTACAATGAGCAGTTCTTC.

In its sample, this clone was seen a few times. This chain links TRBV30 with TRBJ2-6, with D possibly TRBD1 on 6 matching bases. Germline-derived CDR1 and CDR2 are GTSNPN and SVGIG (reference sequence). The CDR3 is 16 residues long. The V end was cut by 1 base, the J end by 0 bases, with 10 bases between. DNA of the CDR3: TGTGCCTGGAGTGGGACAGTTTTCTCTGGGGCCAACGTCCTGACTTTC. Protein product: CAWSGTVFSGANVLTF.

This rearrangement joins TRBV4-3 to TRBJ2-3, with 7 nucleotides matching TRBD2. In germline, CDR1 is LGHNA, CDR2 YSLEER. There are 16 residues in the CDR3. V trimming: 0 bases; J trimming: 3 bases; junction bases outside the gene matches: 6. The DNA for the CDR3 is TGCGCCAGCAGCCAAGATCGGGCAGCGGGGACAGATACGCAGTATTTT. Amino acids: CASSQDRAAGTDTQYF.

This clone was detected only once. V usage is TRBV9 and J usage is TRBJ1-2; a weak D match, TRBD1 (5 bases). The CDR3 has 13 amino acids. The ends were cut back, 7 bases at V and 5 bases at J, with 15 bases in the middle. CDR1 is SGDLS, CDR2 YYNGEE, per germline. The DNA of the CDR3 is TGTGCCAGCCTCTCTTCGGGGGGATATGGCTACACCTTC. Translation: CASLSSGGYGYTF.

The J gene is TRBJ1-2, the V gene TRBV6-4; possible D gene TRBD1, 5 bases. The germline V gene has CDR1 MRHNA and CDR2 SNTAGT. V was trimmed by 9 bases and J by 4 bases, leaving 21 bases between them. The CDR3 covers 15 residues. The CDR3 region is CARKSIGERGYGYTF. The CDR3 DNA is TGTGCCAGAAAAAGTATAGGGGAGCGTGGCTATGGCTACACCTTC.

This clone was counted a few times. The chain employs TRBV18 and TRBJ1-5; 8 bases agree with TRBD1. Germline-derived CDR1 and CDR2 are KGHSH and LQKENI. Germline trimming cut 3 bases from V and 4 bases from J; bases unmatched to any gene: 5. The CDR3 runs 15 residues. CDR3 DNA: TGTGCCAGCTCACCTACAGGGGGAAGGAATCAGCCCCAGCATTTT. Its protein product is CASSPTGGRNQPQHF.

The CDR3 DNA follows: TGCAGCGTTGAGGGCAGGGTCGGTGAGCAGTTCTTC. Its translation is CSVEGRVGEQFF. J is TRBJ2-1 and V is TRBV29-1; maybe TRBD1 (5 bases). The CDR3 loop spans 12 amino acids. Per the germline V gene, CDR1 is SQVTM and CDR2 is ANQGSEA. V was trimmed by 3 bases and J by 9 bases, leaving 12 bases between them.

V and J are TRBV14 and TRBJ2-3; TRBD2 matches 7 bases. The CDR3 contains 15 residues. J lost 1 base, V lost 0 bases, and 1 base had no gene match. Germline V CDR1 and CDR2: SGHDN, FVKESK. For the CDR3, the DNA is TGTGCCAGCAGCCAAGAACGGGGGGGCACAGATACGCAGTATTTT. As protein: CASSQERGGTDTQYF.

V usage is TRBV6-4 and J usage is TRBJ1-5; no clear D gene. Germline V CDR1 and CDR2: MRHNA, SNTAGT. Trimming shortened V by 0 bases and J by 7 bases, and 13 bases separated the two germline ends. The CDR3 has 15 amino acids. In DNA form, the CDR3 reads TGTGCCAGCAGTGACTCGAGAGTTTGGGGACAGCCCCAGCATTTT. It yields the protein CASSDSRVWGQPQHF.

The J gene is TRBJ2-4, the V gene TRBV9; D uncertain. V shed 0 bases and J shed 9 bases, with 7 bases lying between them. The CDR3 is made up of 12 amino acids. Germline CDR1 and CDR2: SGDLS and YYNGEE. This CDR3 reads CASSVGNGIQYF. CDR3 coding DNA: TGTGCCAGCAGCGTAGGAAATGGCATTCAGTACTTC. Using reference TRBV9 and TRBJ2-4 for the parts outside the CDR3, the full variable domain is DSGVTQTPKHLITATGQRVTLRCSPRSGDLSVYWYQQSLDQGLQFLIQYYNGEERAKGNILERFSAQQFPDLHSELNLSSLELGDSALYFCASSVGNGIQYFGAGTRLSVL.

The chain combines TRBV29-1 with TRBJ2-2; D is ambiguous. Germline V gene data show CDR1 as SQVTM and CDR2 as ANQGSEA. The CDR3 has 12 amino acids. V shed 3 bases and J shed 8 bases, with 10 bases lying between them. The CDR3 here is CSVDLATGELFF. The CDR3 coding sequence is TGCAGCGTTGACCTGGCGACGGGGGAGCTGTTTTTT.